The 22 T cell receptor beta chains below come from one sample, sequenced in a study of blood T cells in healthy people across ages. PCR was performed a second time for about 7 to 11 cycles using a sample-barcoded 5' primer and a J-beta primer mix. TCRdb processed the 5' RACE reads anew with MiXCR; each CDR3 protein has one entry. Of fewer than 1,000,000 distinct CDR3 sequences listed, around two fifths are singletons. Sequenced input: blood. The receptor source for this set is a man aged 55 to 69 in good health.

The chain carries TRBV30 and TRBJ2-1; tentatively, D is TRBD2 (6 bases). Germline CDR1 is GTSNPN and CDR2 is SVGIG (reference sequence). This CDR3 has 15 amino acids. V was clipped by 4 bases and J by 1 base, with 14 bases between them. Here the CDR3 DNA reads TGTGCCTGGACCCAGAACCGGGGGTCCTACAATGAGCAGTTCTTC. This translates into CAWTQNRGSYNEQFF.

The rearrangement uses TRBV9 and TRBJ2-5; D possibly corresponds to TRBD2 (5 bases). Trimming pared 5 bases from V and 4 bases from J, leaving 12 bases between. Germline V gene data show CDR1 as SGDLS and CDR2 as YYNGEE. The CDR3 sequence is 13 residues long. CDR3 nucleotide sequence: TGTGCCAGCAGACCTATGGGGAGAGAGACCCAGTACTTC. Amino acid sequence: CASRPMGRETQYF.

In the case of this clonotype: Since a much larger clone is just one base distant, this may be a read error. V and J are TRBV2 and TRBJ2-7; D possibly corresponds to TRBD1 (5 bases). Looked up from germline, CDR1 is SNHLY and CDR2 is FYNNEI. The CDR3 is made up of 12 amino acids. V was clipped by 10 bases and J by 2 bases, with 12 bases between them. CDR3 sequence reads: CANRPYAYEQYF. DNA for the CDR3: TGTGCCAACAGGCCGTATGCCTACGAGCAGTACTTC.

This clonotype was seen at least ten times. V gene TRBV15 combines with J gene TRBJ2-3; D unclear. Trimming removed 4 bases from V and 1 base from J, with 9 bases in between. In germline, CDR1 is LNHNV, CDR2 YYDKDF (reference sequence). This CDR3 region has 14 residues. Here the CDR3 DNA reads TGTGCCACCAGCAATTACTACCGCACAGATACGCAGTATTTT. This gives the protein CATSNYYRTDTQYF.

This clonotype turned up a few times. V is TRBV29-1 and J is TRBJ2-3; the D is unclear. The CDR3 spans 13 residues. Germline V CDR1 and CDR2: SQVTM, ANQGSEA. V lost 3 bases to trimming and J lost 3 bases, with 10 bases between them. CDR3 protein: CSVDDGPTDTQYF. The DNA for the CDR3 is TGCAGCGTTGACGATGGCCCTACAGATACGCAGTATTTT.

The chain recombines TRBV28 with TRBJ2-4; TRBD1 agrees at 7 bases. The CDR3 extends over 16 amino acids. From germline, CDR1 is MDHEN and CDR2 SYDVKM. The V gene end was trimmed by 5 bases and the J gene end by 1 base; junction bases not matched to a gene: 8. The CDR3 sequence is CASSPQTGWAKNIQYF. The CDR3 DNA reads as TGTGCCAGCAGTCCGCAGACAGGGTGGGCCAAAAACATTCAGTACTTC.

In regard to this clonotype: The junction differs from germline at one of its ends, possibly a read error. The chain joins TRBV29-1 to TRBJ2-1, with 7 bases lining up with TRBD2. Germline CDR1 SQVTM, CDR2 ANQGSEA. The CDR3 spans 14 residues. The CDR3 loop is CSVAGLAAVNEQFF. The CDR3 DNA reads as TGCAGCGTTGCGGGCCTAGCGGCAGTCAATGAACAGTTCTTC.

This clonotype turned up a few times. V and J are TRBV5-1 and TRBJ2-3, with D possibly matching TRBD1 (6 bases). Trimming took off 4 bases at V and 0 bases at J, with 9 bases between the two ends. CDR3 length: 14 amino acids. Germline V CDR1 and CDR2: SGHRS, YFSETQ. CDR3 residues: CASSRTESTDTQYF. Here the CDR3 DNA reads TGCGCCAGCAGCCGGACAGAAAGCACAGATACGCAGTATTTT.

The V gene is TRBV27, the J gene TRBJ2-2; no firm D call. This CDR3 has 14 residues. Germline CDR1 reads MNHEY; CDR2 reads SMNVEV (reference sequence). The V and J ends lost 4 bases and 7 bases respectively, with 13 bases between them. The CDR3 sequence is CASSSGLGLGELFF. The DNA for the CDR3 is TGTGCCAGCAGTTCGGGCCTTGGGCTCGGGGAGCTGTTTTTT.

The chain couples TRBV14 to TRBJ1-2, with D uncertain. The germline gives CDR1 SGHDN, CDR2 FVKESK. V lost 0 bases and J 6 bases, leaving 17 bases between the germline ends. The CDR3 runs to 16 residues. The CDR3 is CASSQDLASGPHGYTF. The DNA for the CDR3 is TGTGCCAGCAGCCAAGATCTCGCGTCCGGGCCCCATGGCTACACCTTC.

This clonotype was observed a handful of times. The rearrangement joins TRBV6-2 or TRBV6-3 to TRBJ2-2, with 12 bases aligning to TRBD1. The trim removed 5 bases at V and 3 bases at J, leaving 4 bases unmatched. CDR1 MNHEY and CDR2 SVGEGT come from the germline V gene. The CDR3 covers 16 residues. The CDR3 bases are TGTGCCAGCAGTGTGGGACAGGGGGCCGACACCGGGGAGCTGTTTTTT. Translated: CASSVGQGADTGELFF.

This clonotype was seen more than once but under ten times. The J gene is TRBJ1-2, the V gene TRBV4-3; D perhaps matches TRBD1 (5 bases). Germline assignment: CDR1 LGHNA and CDR2 YSLEER. With 0 bases removed from V and 0 bases from J, the gap between germline ends came to 14 bases. The CDR3 contains 17 residues. Here the CDR3 DNA reads TGCGCCAGCAGCCAAGAGATCGTTACAGGATCTAACTATGGCTACACCTTC. This encodes CASSQEIVTGSNYGYTF.

There are a few counts of this clonotype. J is TRBJ2-7 and V is TRBV6-6; weak D call: TRBD2 (6 bases). The ends were cut back, 0 bases at V and 6 bases at J, with 12 bases in the middle. The CDR3 has 14 residues. Germline CDR1 is MNHNY and CDR2 is SVGAGI (reference sequence). DNA for the CDR3: TGTGCCAGCAGTTACTCGACGACTAGTTTCGAGCAGTACTTC. Protein sequence: CASSYSTTSFEQYF.

This chain joins TRBV20-1 and TRBJ1-2; D unresolved. The CDR3 runs 15 residues. Trimming took off 0 bases at V and 7 bases at J, with 18 bases between the two ends. Per germline, CDR1 DFQATT and CDR2 SNEGSKA (reference sequence). The DNA of the CDR3 is TGCAGTGCTAGAGATAAAGGAGGCGCCGTACCTGGCTACACCTTC. It yields the protein CSARDKGGAVPGYTF.

The chain joins TRBV6-2 or TRBV6-3 to TRBJ2-1; possible D gene TRBD1, 5 bases. The CDR3 has 14 residues. Per the germline V gene, CDR1 is MNHEY and CDR2 is SVGEGT. V gave up 1 base and J gave up 6 bases, with 10 bases separating them. CDR3 nucleotide sequence: TGTGCCAGCAGTTACTTGTCCAGGGTCAATGAGCAGTTCTTC. Translated, it gives CASSYLSRVNEQFF.

The chain couples TRBV7-2 to TRBJ2-4; 8 bases fit TRBD2. The DNA end lines up better with TRBJ2-5; the J call may be wrong. In germline, CDR1 is SGHTA, CDR2 FQGNSA. This CDR3 has 14 residues. The CDR3, as DNA: TGTGCCAGCAGCTCTAGACTAGCGAGTGAGACCCAGTACTTC. Translation gives CASSSRLASETQYF.

In its sample, this clonotype was seen a few times. The chain is built from TRBV5-1 and TRBJ1-2; the match to TRBD1 covers 8 bases. The CDR3 has 13 residues. V lost 0 bases to trimming and J lost 7 bases; unmatched junction nucleotides: 2. The germline gives CDR1 SGHRS, CDR2 YFSETQ. CDR3 region: CASSLEQGAGYTF. In nucleotides, the CDR3 is TGCGCCAGCAGCTTGGAGCAGGGGGCTGGCTACACCTTC.

Of note for this clonotype: A much larger clone lies one base from this, so it may be a read error. The chain carries TRBV12-3 or TRBV12-4 and TRBJ1-2; D gene uncertain. The ends were cut back, 5 bases at V and 6 bases at J, with 13 bases in the middle. The length of the CDR3 is 13 residues. CDR3 DNA: TGTGCCAGCAGTCAAGACCGTCTCCATGGCTACACCTTC. It is translated as CASSQDRLHGYTF.

This clonotype was seen only a few times. The chain recombines TRBV11-2 with TRBJ2-1; no definite D call. V was shortened by 1 base and J by 14 bases, with 18 bases between the two germline ends. The germline CDR1 and CDR2 sequences are SGHAT and FQNNGV. This CDR3 is built from 14 residues. The DNA of the CDR3 is TGTGCCAGCAGCTTAGTCGAAGGCTCGGGTATCGAGTTCTTC. Its protein is CASSLVEGSGIEFF.

The chain recombines TRBV2 with TRBJ1-4; D ambiguous. Germline V CDR1 and CDR2: SNHLY, FYNNEI. The CDR3 sequence is 14 residues long. Trimming left V 0 bases short and J 14 bases short, with 16 bases between. The CDR3 DNA follows: TGTGCCAGCAGTGAAGCGCTTCGTGGCCCCGGGCTGTTTTTT. It specifies CASSEALRGPGLFF.

With respect to this clonotype: This may come from a read error, since a much larger clone is one base off. The gene calls are TRBV27 and TRBJ2-7; 8 bases are a match to TRBD1. This CDR3 contains 13 residues. Germline lookup yields CDR1 MNHEY and CDR2 SMNVEV (reference sequence). CDR3 residues: CVSSRQGNYEQYF. The CDR3 DNA reads as TGTGTCAGCAGTCGACAGGGGAATTACGAGCAGTACTTC.

This clonotype was recorded a few times. V gene TRBV7-9 combines with J gene TRBJ1-4; a possible D gene is TRBD1 (5 bases). Trimming took off 8 bases at V and 5 bases at J, with 18 bases between the two ends. The germline V gene has CDR1 SEHNR and CDR2 FQNEAQ (reference sequence). This CDR3 spans 15 amino acids. This chain's CDR3 is CASLLFGTENEKLFF. Written as DNA, the CDR3 is TGTGCCAGCCTCCTGTTTGGGACGGAGAATGAAAAACTGTTTTTT. Together with reference TRBV7-9 and TRBJ1-4, the CDR3 gives the full variable domain: DTGVSQNPRHKITKRGQNVTFRCDPISEHNRLYWYRQTLGQGPEFLTYFQNEAQLEKSRLLSDRFSAERPKGSFSTLEIQRTEQGDSAMYLCASLLFGTENEKLFFGSGTQLSVL.